The sample holds a few counts of the clone carrying this T cell receptor (beta chain). This record belongs to a study of patients and donors after allogeneic stem cell transplantation. The CDR3 runs 13 residues. V was shortened by 7 bases and J by 9 bases, with 13 bases between the two germline ends. TCRdb used MiXCR to reprocess the RT-PCR reads, holding one entry per CDR3 protein. The data show fewer than 500,000 distinct CDR3 sequences, roughly 17% seen once. The TCR originated in a human donor who was either an allogeneic HSCT recipient or a stem cell or donor lymphocyte infusion donor (not recorded which). It is not recorded whose cells these are; they may come from a transplant donor. This chain connects TRBV12-3 or TRBV12-4 to TRBJ1-6, with D maybe TRBD1 (5 bases). Specimen: blood, either unsorted or a sorted T cell fraction (not recorded which). CDR3 sequence (DNA): TGTGCCAGCAAGGAGGGGAGGAGTTCACCCCTCCACTTT. Protein: CASKEGRSSPLHF.